These 24 T cell receptor beta chains were sequenced from one sample in a study of blood T cell repertoires in COVID-19. Sequencing was performed with immunoSEQ multiplex PCR; in TCRdb, only in-frame clones are kept and a portion is missing. Of a few hundred thousand clones in the sample, around 87% were seen once. The sequenced sample was peripheral blood. The receptors come from a woman aged 45 to 65 with acute or convalescent COVID-19.

CDR3 region: CSVEEAGGPYNEQFF. The CDR3 region has the DNA TGCAGCGTTGAAGAAGCGGGAGGGCCGTACAATGAGCAGTTCTTC. The chain is built from TRBV29-1 and TRBJ2-1, with 10 bases matching TRBD2. Per germline, CDR1 SQVTM and CDR2 ANQGSEA. This CDR3 has 15 residues. The V and J ends lost 0 bases and 4 bases, in that order; junction bases with no gene match: 3.

The V and J genes are TRBV28 and TRBJ2-1; TRBD2 matches at 7 bases. V shed 8 bases, J shed 3 bases, and the junction held 10 bases outside the gene matches. The CDR3 consists of 15 residues. In germline, CDR1 is MDHEN, CDR2 SYDVKM. The CDR3 nucleotides read TGTGCCAGCCGGCTTGTGGCGGGAGACTACAATGAGCAGTTCTTC. Amino acids: CASRLVAGDYNEQFF.

The V and J genes are TRBV7-9 and TRBJ2-5; D uncertain. CDR1 and CDR2 from the germline V gene are SEHNR and FQNEAQ (reference sequence). Trimming removed 0 bases from V and 0 bases from J, with 5 bases in between. The CDR3 is 14 residues long. CDR3 coding DNA: TGTGCCAGCAGCTTAGCCAGCGACCAAGAGACCCAGTACTTC. It is translated as CASSLASDQETQYF.

CDR3 amino acids: CAWSPLAGSSYEQYF. CDR3 sequence (DNA): TGTGCCTGGAGTCCCCTAGCGGGAAGCTCCTACGAGCAGTACTTC. The rearrangement uses TRBV30 and TRBJ2-7; 9 positions match TRBD2. The CDR3 runs 15 residues. The J segment lost 0 bases and the V segment lost 2 bases, leaving 5 bases of the junction unmatched. CDR1 and CDR2 (germline): GTSNPN, SVGIG (reference sequence).

This chain joins TRBV7-2 and TRBJ2-6, with 10 bases that match TRBD2. The CDR3 consists of 18 residues. CDR1 and CDR2 from the germline V gene are SGHTA and FQGNSA. The V segment lost 2 bases and the J segment 2 bases; nucleotides outside the gene matches: 6. CDR3 sequence (DNA): TGTGCCAGCAGCTTATTCCTCCTAGCGGGAGCTGGGGCCAACGTCCTGACTTTC. Amino acids: CASSLFLLAGAGANVLTF. Full variable domain (remainder filled in from reference TRBV7-2 and TRBJ2-6): GAGVSQSPSNKVTEKGKDVELRCDPISGHTALYWYRQSLGQGLEFLIYFQGNSAPDKSGLPSDRFSAERTGGSVSTLTIQRTQQEDSAVYLCASSLFLLAGAGANVLTFGAGSRLTVL.

As concerns this clone: In the same sample, other DNA sequences code for this CDR3. This rearrangement joins TRBV7-9 to TRBJ2-5; 8 bases are a match to TRBD2. The CDR3 is 15 amino acids. V lost 0 bases and J lost 2; bases outside the gene matches: 2. The germline gives CDR1 SEHNR, CDR2 FQNEAQ (reference sequence). This chain's CDR3 is CASSLALAGQETQYF. The CDR3, as DNA: TGTGCCAGCAGCTTAGCGCTAGCGGGTCAAGAGACCCAGTACTTC.

The rearrangement links TRBV5-4 to TRBJ1-4; D perhaps matches TRBD1 (6 bases). Germline CDR1 SGHNT, CDR2 YYREEE (reference sequence). The V end was cut by 4 bases, the J end by 7 bases, with 17 bases between. This CDR3 spans 15 amino acids. The CDR3 sequence: CASSKRQAGGEKLFF. The CDR3 DNA is TGTGCCAGCAGCAAAAGACAGGCGGGAGGTGAAAAACTGTTTTTT.

The CDR3 is CASPKGTGNNQPQHF. The CDR3 region has the DNA TGTGCCAGCCCAAAGGGGACAGGGAACAATCAGCCCCAGCATTTT. This chain joins TRBV21-1 and TRBJ1-5; the tabulated D call, TRBD1, remains unverified against the DNA. TRBV21-1 is a pseudogene locus. This CDR3 contains 15 residues.

This chain connects TRBV5-3 to TRBJ1-5; weak D call: TRBD1 (5 bases). TRBV5-3 is an ORF, and what it does is uncertain. The CDR3 has 14 amino acids. The V end lost 4 bases, the J end lost 2 bases, and 10 bases lay between the germline ends. The CDR3 region is CARSRRGGNQPQHF. The CDR3 nucleotides are TGTGCCAGAAGCAGGCGGGGGGGCAATCAGCCCCAGCATTTT.

V usage is TRBV2 and J usage is TRBJ2-7; TRBD2 might be the D (6 bases). The CDR3 contains 15 residues. Germline CDR1 SNHLY, CDR2 FYNNEI. Trimming took 2 bases from V and 6 from J, leaving 17 bases between them. The CDR3 region has the DNA TGTGCCAGCAGTGAAATGACCGGGAGATCGGGCGAGCAGTACTTC. It yields the protein CASSEMTGRSGEQYF.

The chain has TRBV5-1 and TRBJ2-5; 10 bases agree with TRBD1. Germline-derived CDR1 and CDR2 are SGHRS and YFSETQ. The CDR3 length is 17 residues. V trimming: 4 bases; J trimming: 3 bases; junction bases outside the gene matches: 12. In DNA form, the CDR3 reads TGCGCCAGCAGCAGAGGACCCCAAGGGACAGGGGAAGAGACCCAGTACTTC. Amino acids: CASSRGPQGTGEETQYF.

The rearrangement uses TRBV9 and TRBJ1-6, with D possibly being TRBD1 (5 bases). CDR1 is SGDLS and CDR2 is YYNGEE in the germline V gene. Trimming took off 4 bases at V and 7 bases at J, with 18 bases between the two ends. The CDR3 totals 16 residues. CDR3 region: CASSYEPGRENSPLHF. The CDR3 DNA sequence: TGTGCCAGCAGCTACGAACCGGGACGGGAGAATTCACCCCTCCACTTT.

V gene TRBV28 combines with J gene TRBJ2-5; D might be TRBD2 (5 bases). Trimming removed 3 bases from V and 2 bases from J, with 10 bases in between. The CDR3 runs 14 residues. Germline-derived CDR1 and CDR2 are MDHEN and SYDVKM. Here the CDR3 DNA reads TGTGCCAGCAGTTTCCAAGCGGATCAAGAGACCCAGTACTTC. This sequence encodes CASSFQADQETQYF.

The genes are TRBV5-1 and TRBJ2-1; possibly TRBD1 for D (6 bases). Germline V CDR1 and CDR2: SGHRS, YFSETQ. V was trimmed by 4 bases and J by 1 base, leaving 12 bases between them. The CDR3 loop spans 15 amino acids. For the CDR3, the DNA is TGCGCCAGCAGCCGGGTGACAGGATCCTACAATGAGCAGTTCTTC. Translating it yields CASSRVTGSYNEQFF.

This clone was recorded once. V and J are TRBV2 and TRBJ2-7, with 9 bases fitting TRBD2. CDR3 size: 18 residues. J was trimmed by 2 bases and V by 8 bases; bases with no gene match: 19. CDR1 is SNHLY, CDR2 FYNNEI, per germline. This CDR3 is CASYLGGSGAGGPYEQYF. CDR3 DNA: TGTGCCAGCTACCTCGGGGGTTCCGGGGCGGGAGGGCCCTACGAGCAGTACTTC.

This chain joins TRBV4-2 and TRBJ2-3, with D possibly being TRBD2 (6 bases). The V and J ends lost 0 bases and 1 base respectively, with 8 bases between them. Germline assignment: CDR1 LGHNA and CDR2 YNFKEQ. The CDR3 runs to 15 residues. This CDR3 reads CASSQDSSGTDTQYF. Here the CDR3 DNA reads TGTGCCAGCAGCCAAGACTCTAGCGGCACAGATACGCAGTATTTT.

This chain links TRBV20-1 with TRBJ2-2; D uncertain. This CDR3 contains 13 residues. V gave up 3 bases and J gave up 4 bases, with 9 bases separating them. Germline V gives CDR1 DFQATT, CDR2 SNEGSKA (reference sequence). As DNA, the CDR3 is TGCAGTGCTAGTCCCGGTCCCACCGGGGAGCTGTTTTTT. Its protein is CSASPGPTGELFF.

The chain combines TRBV12-3 or TRBV12-4 with TRBJ1-2; no clear D gene. This CDR3 region has 10 residues. Trimming shortened V by 5 bases and J by 5 bases, and 3 bases separated the two germline ends. Here the CDR3 reads CASSLYGYTF. The CDR3 DNA sequence: TGTGCCAGCAGTCTGTATGGCTACACCTTC.

CDR3 sequence: CASRDSTGNTIYF. In DNA, the CDR3 is TGTGCCAGCAGAGACAGCACTGGAAACACCATATATTTT. The gene calls are TRBV12-3 or TRBV12-4 and TRBJ1-3, with D perhaps matching TRBD1 (5 bases). The CDR3 covers 13 residues. Trimming took off 6 bases at V and 2 bases at J, with 8 bases between the two ends.

The chain couples TRBV9 to TRBJ2-1; 8 bases are a match to TRBD2. The CDR3 extends over 15 amino acids. Germline lookup yields CDR1 SGDLS and CDR2 YYNGEE. V lost 7 bases, J lost 4 bases, and 10 bases stayed unmatched. The CDR3 protein is CASRRSGGGYNEQFF. The CDR3 coding sequence is TGTGCCAGCCGCCGTAGTGGCGGGGGGTACAATGAGCAGTTCTTC.

V is TRBV24-1 and J is TRBJ2-5, with 9 bases lining up with TRBD2. The length of the CDR3 is 15 residues. Germline assignment: CDR1 KGHDR and CDR2 SFDVKD. Unmatched junction bases numbered 4, after V lost 5 bases and J lost 1 base. In DNA form, the CDR3 reads TGTGCCACCAGTGTAAGCGGGAGGTCCCAAGAGACCCAGTACTTC. It codes for CATSVSGRSQETQYF.

The chain couples TRBV7-2 to TRBJ1-1, with TRBD1 identical over 9 bases. Germline lookup yields CDR1 SGHTA and CDR2 FQGNSA. The ends lost 4 bases at V and 6 bases at J; junction bases unmatched: 12. The CDR3 is 16 residues long. The CDR3 sequence is CASSSVPGQGYPEAFF. CDR3 DNA: TGTGCCAGCAGCTCAGTCCCGGGACAGGGTTACCCTGAAGCTTTCTTT.

J is TRBJ1-1 and V is TRBV7-3, with D tentatively TRBD1 (6 bases). This CDR3 spans 16 amino acids. Germline CDR1 SGHTA, CDR2 FQGTGA. V shed 0 bases and J shed 4 bases, with 15 bases lying between them. The chain's CDR3 is CASSLTFGGSGTEAFF. CDR3 coding DNA: TGTGCCAGCAGCTTAACGTTTGGGGGCTCGGGCACTGAAGCTTTCTTT.

The chain links TRBV3-1 (or the pseudogene TRBV3-2) to TRBJ1-2; a possible D gene is TRBD1 (6 bases). V lost 0 bases to trimming and J lost 0 bases, with 11 bases between them. CDR3 size: 16 residues. The germline CDR1 and CDR2 sequences are LGHDT and YNNKEL (reference sequence). Here the CDR3 DNA reads TGTGCCAGCAGCCAAGATCTCGGGACATCTAACTATGGCTACACCTTC. Amino acids: CASSQDLGTSNYGYTF.